This paragraph covers one T cell receptor (beta chain) sequence. The record originates from a study of Graves' ophthalmopathy and Graves' hyperthyroidism. RNA transcripts were the template, and TCR beta CDR3 regions were amplified from them. An opening RT-PCR round employed HTBI primers and preceded a second-round multiplex PCR. TCRdb reprocessed the multiplex PCR reads via MiXCR and lists one record per CDR3 protein. The sample contains 900,000 to 1,200,000 distinct CDR3 sequences, about two fifths of which appear only once. This CDR3 is 13 amino acids long. Germline lookup yields CDR1 SQVTM and CDR2 ANQGSEA. Between the trimmed V and J ends, which lost 4 bases and 8 bases, there was a span of 17 bases.

The rearrangement joins TRBV29-1 to TRBJ1-1; D gene ambiguous. Sequenced: peripheral blood or thyroid tissue (not recorded which). The source is an adult man with Graves' hyperthyroidism. For the CDR3, the DNA is TGCAGCGTTGGGGCAGGCCCTCAGGCAGAAGCTTTCTTT. Amino acid sequence: CSVGAGPQAEAFF.